This is a list of T cell receptor beta chains from one sample in a study of CD8 T cells in ankylosing spondylitis. TCRdb re-called the 5' RACE reads with MiXCR, one entry per CDR3 protein. The data contain roughly 240,000 distinct CDR3 sequences, 7.5% to 9.5% of them singletons. Material for sequencing was blood, either unsorted or a sorted T cell fraction (not recorded which). These receptor sequences come from a female donor with ankylosing spondylitis or in good health (not recorded which). CDR3s include the opening cysteine and the closing phenylalanine or tryptophan. A D gene is named only where the DNA matches it firmly. Clone sizes are given selectively: once, few, many, or a class where the clone is expanded.

D gene | J gene | clone size | V gene | CDR3 DNA | CDR3 protein
NA | TRBJ1-1 | many | TRBV4-3 | TGCGCCAGCAGCCAAGATAAACGCGGGAACACTGAAGCTTTCTTT | CASSQDKRGNTEAFF
NA | TRBJ2-1 | few | TRBV7-9 | TGTGCCAGCAGCCCCAAAGGCGGGGAGAGAGCCTACAATGAGCAGTTCTTC | CASSPKGGERAYNEQFF
TRBD2 | TRBJ2-7 | many | TRBV4-3 | TGCGCCAGCAGCCAAGCCCGCGTAGCGGGAGGGGGAGTTTACTACGAGCAGTACTTC | CASSQARVAGGGVYYEQYF
NA | TRBJ1-1 | once | TRBV7-6 | TGTGCCGGCAGCTTTAGAAGGAACACTGAAGCTTTCTTT | CAGSFRRNTEAFF
NA | TRBJ2-7 | NA | TRBV28 | TGTGCCAGCAGTTTTTCGAAGGGGGCCTACGAGCAGTACTTC | CASSFSKGAYEQYF
TRBD1 | TRBJ2-3 | NA | TRBV12-3/TRBV12-4 | TGTGCCTTCTGTTTAGAAGTGGGACAGGGCAGGATTGAGGAAGATACGCAGTATTTT | CAFCLEVGQGRIEEDTQYF
NA | TRBJ1-4 | many | TRBV28 | TGTGCCAGCAGTTTAGGGCCACAGGAAAAACTGTTTTTT | CASSLGPQEKLFF
NA | TRBJ1-2 | NA | TRBV29-1 | TGCAGCGTTGAGGACGGATCTGGCAACTATGGCTACACCTTC | CSVEDGSGNYGYTF
TRBD1 | TRBJ2-7 | many | TRBV25-1 | TGTGCCAGCACCCCGACAGGGCCGGGCTACGAGCAGTACTTC | CASTPTGPGYEQYF
NA | TRBJ1-5 | few | TRBV11-2 | TGTGCCAGCAGCTTGCAGGGCCCATCGGCGCCCCAGCATTTT | CASSLQGPSAPQHF
NA | TRBJ1-5 | many | TRBV20-1 | TGCAGTGCTAACGTCCTCCGGGGCAATCAGCCCCAGCATTTT | CSANVLRGNQPQHF
TRBD1 | TRBJ2-7 | NA | TRBV20-1 | TGCAGTGCTAGAGATCTACAGGGGCCCGTCGAGCAGTACTTC | CSARDLQGPVEQYF